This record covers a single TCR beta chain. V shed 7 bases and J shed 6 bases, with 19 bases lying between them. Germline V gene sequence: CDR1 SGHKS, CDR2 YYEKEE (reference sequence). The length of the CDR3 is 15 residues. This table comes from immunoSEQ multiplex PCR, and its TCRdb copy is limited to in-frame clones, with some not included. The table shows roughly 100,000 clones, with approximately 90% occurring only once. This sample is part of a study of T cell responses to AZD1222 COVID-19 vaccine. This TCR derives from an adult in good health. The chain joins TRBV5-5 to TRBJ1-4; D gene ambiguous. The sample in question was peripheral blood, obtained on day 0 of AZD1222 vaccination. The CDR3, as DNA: TGTGCCAGCTTCGGCAGGCTAAGGGCCGATGAAAAACTGTTTTTT. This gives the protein CASFGRLRADEKLFF.